This T cell receptor (beta chain) was identified during a study of blood T cells in healthy people across ages. Study-wide results and caveats: Diversity estimated from one million T cells was considered an underestimate.

A second PCR, run for about 6 to 11 cycles, used a sample-barcoded 5' primer plus a J-beta primer mix. TCRdb reprocessed the 5' RACE reads via MiXCR and lists one record per CDR3 protein. This sample has about 580,000 distinct CDR3 sequences; around 48% occur once, and the top ten carry around 24%. Each sample yielded at least 6.5 million isolated PBMCs. A note on this clonotype: No antigen is known for it. A much larger clone is a single base away; this may be a read error.

CDR3 size: 13 residues. Germline CDR1 and CDR2: MNHNY and SVGAGI (reference sequence). The origin of this receptor is an older man in good health. The sequenced sample consisted of blood. The rearrangement joins TRBV6-6 to TRBJ1-2; 7 nucleotides line up with TRBD1. The CDR3 region is CVSSQGQWSGYTF. Written as DNA, the CDR3 is TGTGTCAGCAGTCAGGGACAGTGGAGCGGCTACACCTTC.